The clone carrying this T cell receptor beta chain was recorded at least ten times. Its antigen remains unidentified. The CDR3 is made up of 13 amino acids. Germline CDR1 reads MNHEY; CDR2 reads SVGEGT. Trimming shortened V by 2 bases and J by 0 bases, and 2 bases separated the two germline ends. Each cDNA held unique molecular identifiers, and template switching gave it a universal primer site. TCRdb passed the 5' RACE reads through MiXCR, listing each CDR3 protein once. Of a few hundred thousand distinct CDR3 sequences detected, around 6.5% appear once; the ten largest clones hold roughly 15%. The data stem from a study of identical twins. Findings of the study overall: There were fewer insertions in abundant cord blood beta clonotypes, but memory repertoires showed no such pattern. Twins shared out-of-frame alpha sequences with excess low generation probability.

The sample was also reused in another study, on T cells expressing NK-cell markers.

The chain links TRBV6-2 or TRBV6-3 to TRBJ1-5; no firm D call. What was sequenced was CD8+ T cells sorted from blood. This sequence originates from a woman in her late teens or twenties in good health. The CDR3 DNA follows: TGTGCCAGCAGTTACGGTAGCAATCAGCCCCAGCATTTT. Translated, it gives CASSYGSNQPQHF.